The source of this T cell receptor (beta chain) is a study of vaccination effects on CD4 cells after COVID-19 (dated by TCRdb to about 2022). In terms of the full investigation: To identify antigen-specific CD4+ T cell clonotypes by their expansion, the ViraFEST assay first stimulated PBMC with viral peptide pools and then applied TCR sequencing. Altogether, some 11 COVID-19 convalescent patients and a handful of SARS-CoV-2-naive healthy vaccine recipients made up the full study. A few million PBMC per well were cultured in IMDM with about 4.8% human AB serum, 7.5 to 10 IU/ml IL-2 and gentamicin, plus 10 ug/ml peptides. The study compared SARS-CoV-2 spike-specific CD4+ TCR repertoires before and after mRNA vaccination in COVID-19 convalescent patients and infection-naive vaccine recipients. Post-vaccine samples across the study were collected a median of 72 days after the second dose, with a range of 14 to 241. Cultures from other donors in the study were sequenced with the Oncomine TCR Beta short-read assay on an Illumina iSeq 100. Results the study describes overall, beyond this receptor: Marked clonal contraction was observed in both infection-induced and vaccine-induced clones at late post-vaccination timepoints, consistent with waning T cell responses. Among healthy vaccine recipients, nearly all vaccine-induced clones were SARS-CoV-2 mono-reactive, and just 1 of 255 was cross-reactive with common cold coronaviruses. Limitations of the study were the small number of convalescent patients and the absence of early post-infection timepoints.

After 10 days of culture, CD4+ T cells were isolated with the EasySep CD4+ T cell isolation kit. Participants received two doses of either the BNT162b2 or the mRNA-1273 mRNA SARS-CoV-2 vaccine. Healthy vaccine recipients had no prior SARS-CoV-2 infection, confirmed by negative nucleocapsid antibodies before and after vaccination. On days 3 and 7, half of the culture medium was replaced with fresh IL-2-containing medium. Unless otherwise noted, each peptide stimulation condition was cultured in triplicate wells. PBMC were separated from whole blood using Ficoll-Paque Plus gradient centrifugation and were then either cryopreserved at -140C or used fresh. The QIAamp micro DNA kit was used to extract genomic DNA from the cultured CD4+ T cells. As encoded in the germline V gene, CDR1 is SGHTA while CDR2 is FQGNSA. Including the terminal cysteine and phenylalanine, the CDR3 comprises 14 residues. The only DNA kept is the CDR3, 42 bases in frame from the first base. V is cut by 6 bases and J by 4 bases, and the space between the germline ends is 15 bases.

Receptor amplification or capture employed the immunoSEQ multiplex PCR assay. TCR beta CDR3 sequencing was performed on DNA from the cultured, isolated CD4+ T cells. Regarding the original processing steps: The analysis removed non-productive TCR sequences, trimmed reads to the CDR3 region, and retained only CDR3s that were 7 or more amino acids long. The MANAFEST web app was used to identify antigen-specific clonotypes by comparing expansion in peptide wells with expansion in reference cultures. To count as positive, a clone had to show expansion at FDR<0.05 compared with the reference and with all other wells, an odds ratio above 5, and a frequency above 0.1% in two replicate wells. Cross-reactive clonotypes were defined as significantly expanded in SARS-CoV-2 spike wells and in at least one common cold coronavirus spike condition. CDR3 similarity was assessed by Levenshtein distance with the stringdist R package, and unrooted trees were built with ape in R 3.6.1. TCRdb provides this immuneACCESS table in a form limited to in-frame rearrangements. Some clones are lacking; in checked studies, under half of them reflect an unresolved V gene, and why the rest are absent is not known. From that table come the V and J calls and clone size; the DNA was used to work out D and trimming. Across this sample there are tens of thousands of clones, with roughly 73% seen only once. More than 2% of the sample goes to the ten largest clones.

As to this clone: It has no known antigen specificity. The sample holds no much larger clone one base away, and base qualities are not on file.

The receptor chain draws on TRBV7-2 and TRBJ1-2; the D gene remains uncertain. This TCR came from a human donor who received a COVID-19 vaccine. The source material was CD4+ T cells from PBMCs cultured without peptide, sampled after COVID-19 vaccination. The DNA sequence reads TGTGCCAGCAGAATCCGGGCGGAGACCTATGGCTACACCTTC. This is translated as CASRIRAETYGYTF.